Below, 19 T cell receptor beta chains from the same sample are listed, as sequenced in a study of cytomegalovirus exposure and HLA in healthy donors. The PCR was carried out with 60 Vbeta primers and 13 Jbeta primers. The protocol was immunoSEQ multiplex PCR, while the TCRdb copy is restricted to in-frame clones and leaves out a portion. The table includes 200,000 to 250,000 clones, approximately 85% detected once. Sequencing used PBMCs. The receptors stem from a woman aged 40 to 49 in good health and CMV-seronegative.

This sequence joins TRBV7-8 and TRBJ2-2, with TRBD2 matching over 12 bases. V shed 3 bases and J 7 bases; nucleotides not matched to a gene: 3. CDR1 and CDR2 from the germline V gene are SGHVS and FQNEAQ. The CDR3 consists of 15 residues. The CDR3 DNA reads as TGTGCCAGCAGCTTCAGACTAGCGGGAGACGGGGAGCTGTTTTTT. Its protein is CASSFRLAGDGELFF.

The V gene is TRBV28, the J gene TRBJ2-3, with 7 bases that match TRBD1. The CDR3 runs to 15 residues. V lost 5 bases to trimming and J lost 6 bases; unmatched junction nucleotides: 11. Germline CDR1 and CDR2: MDHEN and SYDVKM. The CDR3 is CASSGRTGPHDTQYF. CDR3 in DNA: TGTGCCAGCAGTGGAAGGACAGGACCCCATGATACGCAGTATTTT.

This chain links TRBV27 with TRBJ1-5; no clear D gene. The germline V gene encodes CDR1 MNHEY and CDR2 SMNVEV (reference sequence). The V and J ends lost 6 bases and 0 bases respectively, with 12 bases between them. The CDR3 covers 15 residues. CDR3 amino acids: CASSTSGGSNQPQHF. In DNA form, the CDR3 reads TGTGCCAGCAGCACTTCCGGCGGTAGCAATCAGCCCCAGCATTTT.

The rearrangement links TRBV6-4 to TRBJ2-2, with D maybe TRBD2 (6 bases). Trimming removed 5 bases from V and 5 bases from J, with 21 bases in between. The V gene's germline CDR1 is MRHNA and CDR2 SNTAGT. The CDR3 length is 17 residues. As DNA, the CDR3 is TGTGCCAGCAGTCCGGGACTTTTTATGAGGGATACCGGGGAGCTGTTTTTT. It translates to CASSPGLFMRDTGELFF.

This rearrangement joins TRBV6-6 to TRBJ1-2, with D perhaps TRBD1 (5 bases). The CDR3 loop spans 13 amino acids. Germline values: CDR1 MNHNY, CDR2 SVGAGI (reference sequence). Trimming stripped 0 bases from V and 8 bases from J, with 10 bases between. DNA of the CDR3: TGTGCCAGCAGTTACTCGAGCCAGGGCGGCTACACCTTC. It specifies CASSYSSQGGYTF.

The chain uses TRBV6-1 and TRBJ2-7; tentative D call: TRBD2 (6 bases). Germline V gene lookup returns CDR1 MNHNS and CDR2 SASEGT. The CDR3 is 14 residues long. Trimming pared 10 bases from V and 3 bases from J, leaving 19 bases between. The CDR3 protein is CATTPSDGGYEQYF. CDR3 DNA: TGTGCCACTACCCCATCCGACGGGGGCTACGAGCAGTACTTC.

This chain connects TRBV7-9 to TRBJ2-1; TRBD2 matches 7 bases. V dropped 3 bases and J dropped 9; count of bases not matched to a gene: 5. The CDR3 consists of 13 residues. CDR1 and CDR2 from the germline V gene are SEHNR and FQNEAQ (reference sequence). The CDR3 DNA reads TGTGCCAGCAGCTTGGTAGTAGCGGGTGAGCAGTTCTTC. Its translation: CASSLVVAGEQFF.

The chain has TRBV9 and TRBJ2-6; 10 bases line up with TRBD1. Germline V CDR1 and CDR2: SGDLS, YYNGEE. The V gene end was trimmed by 3 bases and the J gene end by 2 bases; junction bases not matched to a gene: 8. The CDR3 has 18 amino acids. For the CDR3, the DNA is TGTGCCAGCAGCGCCTCCCGGGACAGGGGAGCTGGGGCCAACGTCCTGACTTTC. This translates into CASSASRDRGAGANVLTF.

V and J are TRBV7-8 and TRBJ2-1; 9 bases are shared with TRBD2. The CDR3 loop spans 17 amino acids. CDR1 is SGHVS, CDR2 FQNEAQ, per germline. J was trimmed by 3 bases and V by 1 base; bases with no gene match: 7. The CDR3 here is CASSLGPTSGLYNEQFF. The CDR3 nucleotides read TGTGCCAGCAGCTTAGGGCCGACTAGCGGCCTCTACAATGAGCAGTTCTTC. The whole variable domain, filled in from reference TRBV7-8 and TRBJ2-1, reads GAGVSQSPRYKVAKRGQDVALRCDPISGHVSLFWYQQALGQGPEFLTYFQNEAQLDKSGLPSDRFFAERPEGSVSTLKIQRTQQEDSAVYLCASSLGPTSGLYNEQFFGPGTRLTVL.

Details on this clone: The sample holds other DNA sequences that translate to the same CDR3. The V and J genes are TRBV5-1 and TRBJ2-5; 7 nucleotides match TRBD1. The ends lost 0 bases at V and 4 bases at J; junction bases unmatched: 0. The CDR3 sequence is 13 residues long. Germline V gene data show CDR1 as SGHRS and CDR2 as YFSETQ. In nucleotides, the CDR3 is TGCGCCAGCAGCTTGGGACAGGGAGAGACCCAGTACTTC. Its protein is CASSLGQGETQYF.

The genes are TRBV30 and TRBJ2-2; 7 nucleotides align to TRBD2. Germline loops: CDR1 GTSNPN, CDR2 SVGIG (reference sequence). Losses at the gene ends were 0 bases for V and 3 bases for J; bases not matched to a gene: 10. This CDR3 spans 17 amino acids. DNA of the CDR3: TGTGCCTGGAGTGTCCAGTTGTCTGGGGGGGACACCGGGGAGCTGTTTTTT. It yields the protein CAWSVQLSGGDTGELFF. The full variable domain, with the rest looked up from reference TRBV30 and TRBJ2-2, is SQTIHQWPATLVQPVGSPLSLECTVEGTSNPNLYWYRQAAGRGLQLLFYSVGIGQISSEVPQNLSASRPQDRQFILSSKKLLLSDSGFYLCAWSVQLSGGDTGELFFGEGSRLTVL.

This chain links TRBV19 with TRBJ1-2, with D uncertain. Trimming removed 3 bases from V and 5 bases from J, with 7 bases in between. Germline V gives CDR1 LNHDA, CDR2 SQIVND (reference sequence). CDR3 length: 12 amino acids. Written as DNA, the CDR3 is TGTGCCAGTAGTATTCCCGGGTATGGCTACACCTTC. Its translation is CASSIPGYGYTF.

The chain recombines TRBV10-1 with TRBJ1-4; 7 positions match TRBD1. The CDR3 consists of 15 residues. Germline trimming cut 5 bases from V and 6 bases from J; bases unmatched to any gene: 9. Looked up from germline, CDR1 is WNHNN and CDR2 is SYGVQD (reference sequence). In DNA form, the CDR3 reads TGCGCCAGCAGTCACGACGGGACAGAGGATGAAAAACTGTTTTTT. It translates to CASSHDGTEDEKLFF.

V gene TRBV28 combines with J gene TRBJ2-5, with no clear D. CDR1 and CDR2 (germline): MDHEN, SYDVKM. This CDR3 has 14 residues. The germline V and J ends were trimmed by 4 bases and 2 bases, with 11 bases remaining between them. The CDR3 region has the DNA TGTGCCAGCAGTTCCATAGACTCGCAAGAGACCCAGTACTTC. Translated: CASSSIDSQETQYF.

V gene TRBV28 combines with J gene TRBJ1-5; D not resolved. CDR1 is MDHEN, CDR2 SYDVKM, per germline. V gave up 5 bases and J gave up 0 bases, with 20 bases separating them. CDR3 length equals 18 residues. As DNA, the CDR3 is TGTGCCAGCAGTGAGGCCCTAGATCGACCGGGTAGCAATCAGCCCCAGCATTTT. This translates into CASSEALDRPGSNQPQHF. Full variable domain (missing parts from reference TRBV28 and TRBJ1-5): DVKVTQSSRYLVKRTGEKVFLECVQDMDHENMFWYRQDPGLGLRLIYFSYDVKMKEKGDIPEGYSVSREKKERFSLILESASTNQTSMYLCASSEALDRPGSNQPQHFGDGTRLSIL.

The gene calls are TRBV29-1 and TRBJ2-5; TRBD2 matches 10 bases. This CDR3 is built from 14 residues. V was clipped by 4 bases and J by 5 bases; unmatched bases: 7. Germline assignment: CDR1 SQVTM and CDR2 ANQGSEA. CDR3 in amino acids: CSVVSSGSWETQYF. In DNA, the CDR3 is TGCAGCGTTGTTTCTAGCGGGAGTTGGGAGACCCAGTACTTC.

The table lists this clone with a few counts. The V call is TRBV28, the J call TRBJ1-2; possibly TRBD1 for D (6 bases). The V and J ends lost 3 bases and 5 bases respectively, with 13 bases between them. The V gene's germline CDR1 is MDHEN and CDR2 SYDVKM. The CDR3 has 14 amino acids. CDR3 protein: CASSLGGGVYGYTF. Written as DNA, the CDR3 is TGTGCCAGCAGTTTGGGGGGGGGCGTATATGGCTACACCTTC.

The chain uses TRBV18 and TRBJ2-3, with D perhaps matching TRBD1 (5 bases). There are 18 residues in the CDR3. Trimming removed 3 bases at V and 0 bases at J, with 19 bases between. CDR1 is KGHSH, CDR2 LQKENI, per germline. The CDR3: CASSPLRPQGTSTDTQYF. In DNA, the CDR3 is TGTGCCAGCTCACCTTTAAGGCCTCAGGGAACTAGCACAGATACGCAGTATTTT. The variable domain in full, completed from reference TRBV18 and TRBJ2-3, reads NAGVMQNPRHLVRRRGQEARLRCSPMKGHSHVYWYRQLPEEGLKFMVYLQKENIIDESGMPKERFSAEFPKEGPSILRIQQVVRGDSAAYFCASSPLRPQGTSTDTQYFGPGTRLTVL.

This chain links TRBV27 with TRBJ1-2; 12 bases are shared with TRBD1. CDR1 and CDR2 (germline): MNHEY, SMNVEV (reference sequence). The CDR3 covers 14 residues. The V segment lost 4 bases and the J segment 7 bases; nucleotides outside the gene matches: 4. CDR3 sequence (DNA): TGTGCCAGCAGTTCGGGACAGGGGGCAAGTGGCTACACCTTC. Residues: CASSSGQGASGYTF.